What follows are 25 T cell receptor beta chains derived from one specimen sequenced in a study of breast tumors, draining lymph nodes, adjacent tissues. From the multiplex PCR reads, TCRdb called clonotypes with MiXCR, one entry per CDR3 protein. The table records under 150,000 distinct CDR3 sequences, approximately 20% of them present only once. The lymph nodes were axillary draining lymph nodes from breast cancer patients. Specimen: axillary lymph node tissue. These TCRs come from a female donor with breast cancer. Some clones in this sample may be carry-over from other donors' samples.

This clonotype was counted ten times or more. The chain links TRBV9 to TRBJ2-2; 10 bases map to TRBD2. CDR1 is SGDLS, CDR2 YYNGEE, per germline. V lost 2 bases to trimming and J lost 1 base; unmatched junction nucleotides: 5. This CDR3 is 17 amino acids long. The DNA of the CDR3 is TGTGCCAGCAGCGTCCCAGCGGGAGGGGTGAACACCGGGGAGCTGTTTTTT. Protein: CASSVPAGGVNTGELFF. Together with reference TRBV9 and TRBJ2-2, the CDR3 gives the full variable domain: DSGVTQTPKHLITATGQRVTLRCSPRSGDLSVYWYQQSLDQGLQFLIQYYNGEERAKGNILERFSAQQFPDLHSELNLSSLELGDSALYFCASSVPAGGVNTGELFFGEGSRLTVL.

This clonotype has just one count. A much larger clone differs by one base, so this may be a read error. Without the conserved terminal phenylalanine or tryptophan, this CDR3 likely stems from a read error. V usage is TRBV3-1 and J usage is TRBJ2-7; unclear D gene. V dropped 4 bases and J dropped 6 bases, with 19 bases sitting between them. The CDR3 has 15 residues. Germline-derived CDR1 and CDR2 are LGHDT and YNNKEL (reference sequence). CDR3 region: CASSPTDGGPTEQYL. The CDR3 DNA sequence: TGTGCCAGCAGCCCCACTGACGGTGGACCGACCGAGCAGTACCTC.

This clonotype was detected ten times or more. The chain is built from TRBV11-2 and TRBJ2-7, with 10 positions matching TRBD2. This CDR3 has 17 residues. Per germline, CDR1 SGHAT and CDR2 FQNNGV. Trimming removed 5 bases from V and 9 bases from J; junction bases left unmatched: 19. Here the CDR3 reads CASSAYNPGLATFRQYF. The CDR3 DNA sequence: TGTGCCAGCAGCGCATATAACCCGGGACTAGCGACCTTTAGGCAGTACTTC.

At least ten counts were recorded for this clonotype. The chain recombines TRBV18 with TRBJ2-7; 8 bases fit TRBD2. CDR1 KGHSH and CDR2 LQKENI come from the germline V gene. V lost 3 bases to trimming and J lost 6 bases; unmatched junction nucleotides: 7. The CDR3 covers 14 residues. The CDR3 DNA sequence: TGTGCCAGCTCACCGGGACTAGATTTTGGCGAGCAGTACTTC. It codes for CASSPGLDFGEQYF.

This clonotype was recorded once. A much larger clonotype is one base distant, so this may be a read error. The gene calls are TRBV2 and TRBJ2-1; 10 bases agree with TRBD2. This CDR3 has 15 amino acids. CDR1 SNHLY and CDR2 FYNNEI come from the germline V gene. The CDR3 DNA sequence: TGTGCCAGCAGTCGGACTAGCGGCCCCTACGATGAGCAGTTCTTC. It is translated as CASSRTSGPYDEQFF.

This clonotype was seen repeatedly, ten times or more. The chain has TRBV7-2 and TRBJ2-7; D uncertain. The CDR3 is 13 amino acids. CDR1 is SGHTA, CDR2 FQGNSA, per germline. V gave up 5 bases and J gave up 7 bases, with 15 bases separating them. The CDR3 here is CASSAGPPREQYF. The CDR3, as DNA: TGTGCCAGCAGCGCTGGACCGCCTAGGGAGCAGTACTTC.

About this clonotype itself: A much larger clone lies one base from this, so it may be a read error. The chain links TRBV6-1 to TRBJ2-5; possibly TRBD2 for D (7 bases). CDR3 length equals 12 residues. The V gene's germline CDR1 is MNHNS and CDR2 SASEGT. V gave up 7 bases and J gave up 7 bases, with 13 bases separating them. The CDR3 is CASTEGGGTQYF. CDR3 DNA sequence: TGTGCCAGCACCGAGGGGGGGGGGACCCAGTACTTC.

This clonotype was recorded at least ten times. This rearrangement joins TRBV7-3 to TRBJ2-5; 8 bases are a match to TRBD1. The germline gives CDR1 SGHTA, CDR2 FQGTGA. The CDR3 totals 13 residues. The J segment lost 3 bases and the V segment lost 5 bases, leaving 2 bases of the junction unmatched. CDR3 nucleotide sequence: TGTGCCAGCAGCGTGACAGGGGAAGAGACCCAGTACTTC. It codes for CASSVTGEETQYF. The full variable domain, in which reference TRBV7-3 and TRBJ2-5 provide the parts outside the CDR3, is GAGVSQTPSNKVTEKGKYVELRCDPISGHTALYWYRQSLGQGPEFLIYFQGTGAADDSGLPNDRFFAVRPEGSVSTLKIQRTERGDSAVYLCASSVTGEETQYFGPGTRLLVL.

This chain uses TRBV7-6 with TRBJ1-5; D is unclear. Germline V CDR1 and CDR2: SGHVS, FNYEAQ. The V gene lost 3 bases and the J gene lost 0 bases, with 3 bases spanning the gap. The CDR3 spans 13 residues. Here the CDR3 DNA reads TGTGCCAGCAGCTTTAATAGCAATCAGCCCCAGCATTTT. Protein product: CASSFNSNQPQHF.

This clonotype has ten or more counts. This chain links TRBV27 with TRBJ2-1; D gene ambiguous. Germline assignment: CDR1 MNHEY and CDR2 SMNVEV (reference sequence). This CDR3 has 13 residues. V lost 5 bases and J 4 bases, leaving 9 bases between the germline ends. The DNA of the CDR3 is TGTGCCAGCAGTAGACTGAATTACAATGAGCAGTTCTTC. This translates into CASSRLNYNEQFF.

V gene TRBV20-1 combines with J gene TRBJ1-1, with unresolved D. V dropped 6 bases and J dropped 1 base, with 9 bases sitting between them. CDR1 is DFQATT and CDR2 is SNEGSKA in the germline V gene (reference sequence). This CDR3 is 12 amino acids long. CDR3 in amino acids: CSARVPNTEAFF. The CDR3 DNA is TGCAGTGCCCGCGTACCGAACACTGAAGCTTTCTTT.

This clonotype was detected ten times or more. The chain carries TRBV20-1 and TRBJ2-7; TRBD2 agrees at 13 bases. The CDR3 loop spans 16 amino acids. Per germline, CDR1 DFQATT and CDR2 SNEGSKA (reference sequence). V trimming: 6 bases; J trimming: 2 bases; junction bases outside the gene matches: 10. The CDR3 DNA follows: TGCAGTGCGCCGACTAGCGGGGGGACTATAACCTACGAGCAGTACTTC. This gives the protein CSAPTSGGTITYEQYF.

This clonotype occurred many times. The chain recombines TRBV11-2 with TRBJ2-7; a possible D gene is TRBD1 (6 bases). The CDR3 loop spans 14 amino acids. V dropped 3 bases and J dropped 3 bases, with 12 bases sitting between them. From germline, CDR1 is SGHAT and CDR2 FQNNGV. CDR3 in amino acids: CASSLSGQNYEQYF. In DNA form, the CDR3 reads TGTGCCAGCAGCTTGTCGGGACAAAACTACGAGCAGTACTTC. Looking up the rest from reference TRBV11-2 and TRBJ2-7 gives the full variable domain: EAGVAQSPRYKIIEKRQSVAFWCNPISGHATLYWYQQILGQGPKLLIQFQNNGVVDDSQLPKDRFSAERLKGVDSTLKIQPAKLEDSAVYLCASSLSGQNYEQYFGPGTRLTVT.

Ten or more counts support this clonotype. The chain combines TRBV19 with TRBJ2-3, with 7 positions matching TRBD1. The CDR3 runs to 14 residues. The J segment lost 1 base and the V segment lost 4 bases, leaving 2 bases of the junction unmatched. Germline-derived CDR1 and CDR2 are LNHDA and SQIVND (reference sequence). The DNA of the CDR3 is TGTGCCAGTAGTAAAGGACAGGGCACAGATACGCAGTATTTT. Protein product: CASSKGQGTDTQYF. The full variable domain, with the rest looked up from reference TRBV19 and TRBJ2-3, is DGGITQSPKYLFRKEGQNVTLSCEQNLNHDAMYWYRQDPGQGLRLIYYSQIVNDFQKGDIAEGYSVSREKKESFPLTVTSAQKNPTAFYLCASSKGQGTDTQYFGPGTRLTVL.

This clonotype was seen a few times. This sequence joins TRBV10-1 and TRBJ1-5; 7 bases are shared with TRBD1. Germline trimming cut 8 bases from V and 3 bases from J; bases unmatched to any gene: 4. The germline V gene has CDR1 WNHNN and CDR2 SYGVQD (reference sequence). The CDR3 contains 13 residues. The CDR3, as DNA: TGCGCCAGCCAGGGACAGCTCAATCAGCCCCAGCATTTT. It encodes CASQGQLNQPQHF.

This clonotype came up a few times. The rearrangement links TRBV4-1 to TRBJ2-4; 11 bases line up with TRBD2. Germline V gene data show CDR1 as MGHRA and CDR2 as YSYEKL. There are 16 residues in the CDR3. J lost 9 bases, V lost 0 bases, and 7 bases had no gene match. CDR3 loop: CASSQDRGLAGSIQYF. The CDR3 region has the DNA TGCGCCAGCAGCCAAGATCGAGGACTAGCGGGTAGCATTCAGTACTTC.

This clonotype was counted many times. The chain employs TRBV12-3 or TRBV12-4 and TRBJ2-2, with 11 nucleotides matching TRBD2. J was trimmed by 6 bases and V by 6 bases; bases with no gene match: 6. The CDR3 is 15 amino acids. CDR3 residues: CASSRGTSGAGELFF. CDR3 sequence (DNA): TGTGCCAGCAGCCGCGGGACTAGCGGTGCCGGGGAGCTGTTTTTT.

This clonotype showed up many times. J is TRBJ2-7 and V is TRBV30; no reliable D call. Deletions cut 0 bases from V and 4 bases from J, with 10 bases between. Germline CDR1 and CDR2: GTSNPN and SVGIG (reference sequence). The CDR3 spans 13 residues. The CDR3 bases are TGTGCCTGGAGTGTCTCCAGGTTTTACGAGCAGTACTTC. Its protein is CAWSVSRFYEQYF.

This clonotype was seen repeatedly, ten times or more. The chain links TRBV15 to TRBJ2-2; D is perhaps TRBD1 or TRBD2 (5 bases each). V shed 0 bases and J shed 4 bases, with 6 bases lying between them. Germline V gives CDR1 LNHNV, CDR2 YYDKDF (reference sequence). The CDR3 is 14 amino acids. The DNA for the CDR3 is TGTGCCACCAGCAGAGAGAGGGGCACCGGGGAGCTGTTTTTT. Its protein product is CATSRERGTGELFF.

The table lists this clonotype with many counts. The rearrangement links TRBV7-3 to TRBJ1-5; 9 bases match TRBD1. From germline, CDR1 is SGHTA and CDR2 FQGTGA. The CDR3 consists of 18 residues. The J segment lost 2 bases and the V segment lost 6 bases, leaving 14 bases of the junction unmatched. CDR3: CASSYDRDRAFRNQPQHF. The CDR3 coding sequence is TGTGCCAGCAGTTACGATCGGGACAGGGCTTTTCGCAATCAGCCCCAGCATTTT. The variable domain in full, with the rest retrieved from reference TRBV7-3 and TRBJ1-5, is GAGVSQTPSNKVTEKGKYVELRCDPISGHTALYWYRQSLGQGPEFLIYFQGTGAADDSGLPNDRFFAVRPEGSVSTLKIQRTERGDSAVYLCASSYDRDRAFRNQPQHFGDGTRLSIL.

This clonotype showed up many times. The rearrangement uses TRBV20-1 and TRBJ1-4; tentative D call: TRBD1 (6 bases). The V end lost 6 bases, the J end lost 8 bases, and 16 bases lay between the germline ends. The germline V gene has CDR1 DFQATT and CDR2 SNEGSKA (reference sequence). The CDR3 runs 13 residues. The CDR3 DNA reads as TGCAGTGCCCGGCAGGGGTTGCGGGAAAAACTGTTTTTT. It specifies CSARQGLREKLFF.

This clonotype was seen more than once but under ten times. The V gene is TRBV12-3 or TRBV12-4, the J gene TRBJ1-3; D gene unclear. The length of the CDR3 is 16 residues. V lost 7 bases, J lost 0 bases, and 16 bases lay in between. CDR3 DNA: TGTGCCAGCACTGGACCGACGGCAAGCTCTGGAAACACCATATATTTT. This codes for CASTGPTASSGNTIYF.

In regard to this clonotype: This may be a read error: a much more frequent sequence differs by one nucleotide. The chain combines TRBV20-1 with TRBJ1-4, with D perhaps matching TRBD1 (5 bases). CDR3 length equals 11 residues. Germline CDR1 and CDR2: DFQATT and SNEGSKA (reference sequence). This chain's CDR3 is CIVGRGEKLLF. For the CDR3, the DNA is TGCATTGTCGGAAGGGGCGAAAAACTGTTGTTT.

This clonotype has just a few counts. The genes are TRBV11-3 and TRBJ2-4; 11 bases agree with TRBD1. CDR3 length: 16 residues. CDR1 and CDR2 from the germline V gene are SGHNT and YENEEA. After removal of 5 bases from V and 9 bases from J, the junction contained 12 bases not matched to a gene. CDR3 sequence reads: CASSPGTGGIVGIQYF. CDR3 bases: TGTGCCAGCAGCCCGGGGACAGGGGGAATAGTTGGCATTCAGTACTTC.

This clonotype was seen repeatedly, ten times or more. The chain employs TRBV20-1 and TRBJ2-1; 12 positions agree with TRBD2. The CDR3 length is 14 residues. V shed 6 bases and J 6 bases; nucleotides not matched to a gene: 6. CDR1 and CDR2 from the germline V gene are DFQATT and SNEGSKA (reference sequence). The CDR3 nucleotides read TGCAGTGCCGTCCCTAGCGGGGGGGCCAATGAGCAGTTCTTC. It specifies CSAVPSGGANEQFF.